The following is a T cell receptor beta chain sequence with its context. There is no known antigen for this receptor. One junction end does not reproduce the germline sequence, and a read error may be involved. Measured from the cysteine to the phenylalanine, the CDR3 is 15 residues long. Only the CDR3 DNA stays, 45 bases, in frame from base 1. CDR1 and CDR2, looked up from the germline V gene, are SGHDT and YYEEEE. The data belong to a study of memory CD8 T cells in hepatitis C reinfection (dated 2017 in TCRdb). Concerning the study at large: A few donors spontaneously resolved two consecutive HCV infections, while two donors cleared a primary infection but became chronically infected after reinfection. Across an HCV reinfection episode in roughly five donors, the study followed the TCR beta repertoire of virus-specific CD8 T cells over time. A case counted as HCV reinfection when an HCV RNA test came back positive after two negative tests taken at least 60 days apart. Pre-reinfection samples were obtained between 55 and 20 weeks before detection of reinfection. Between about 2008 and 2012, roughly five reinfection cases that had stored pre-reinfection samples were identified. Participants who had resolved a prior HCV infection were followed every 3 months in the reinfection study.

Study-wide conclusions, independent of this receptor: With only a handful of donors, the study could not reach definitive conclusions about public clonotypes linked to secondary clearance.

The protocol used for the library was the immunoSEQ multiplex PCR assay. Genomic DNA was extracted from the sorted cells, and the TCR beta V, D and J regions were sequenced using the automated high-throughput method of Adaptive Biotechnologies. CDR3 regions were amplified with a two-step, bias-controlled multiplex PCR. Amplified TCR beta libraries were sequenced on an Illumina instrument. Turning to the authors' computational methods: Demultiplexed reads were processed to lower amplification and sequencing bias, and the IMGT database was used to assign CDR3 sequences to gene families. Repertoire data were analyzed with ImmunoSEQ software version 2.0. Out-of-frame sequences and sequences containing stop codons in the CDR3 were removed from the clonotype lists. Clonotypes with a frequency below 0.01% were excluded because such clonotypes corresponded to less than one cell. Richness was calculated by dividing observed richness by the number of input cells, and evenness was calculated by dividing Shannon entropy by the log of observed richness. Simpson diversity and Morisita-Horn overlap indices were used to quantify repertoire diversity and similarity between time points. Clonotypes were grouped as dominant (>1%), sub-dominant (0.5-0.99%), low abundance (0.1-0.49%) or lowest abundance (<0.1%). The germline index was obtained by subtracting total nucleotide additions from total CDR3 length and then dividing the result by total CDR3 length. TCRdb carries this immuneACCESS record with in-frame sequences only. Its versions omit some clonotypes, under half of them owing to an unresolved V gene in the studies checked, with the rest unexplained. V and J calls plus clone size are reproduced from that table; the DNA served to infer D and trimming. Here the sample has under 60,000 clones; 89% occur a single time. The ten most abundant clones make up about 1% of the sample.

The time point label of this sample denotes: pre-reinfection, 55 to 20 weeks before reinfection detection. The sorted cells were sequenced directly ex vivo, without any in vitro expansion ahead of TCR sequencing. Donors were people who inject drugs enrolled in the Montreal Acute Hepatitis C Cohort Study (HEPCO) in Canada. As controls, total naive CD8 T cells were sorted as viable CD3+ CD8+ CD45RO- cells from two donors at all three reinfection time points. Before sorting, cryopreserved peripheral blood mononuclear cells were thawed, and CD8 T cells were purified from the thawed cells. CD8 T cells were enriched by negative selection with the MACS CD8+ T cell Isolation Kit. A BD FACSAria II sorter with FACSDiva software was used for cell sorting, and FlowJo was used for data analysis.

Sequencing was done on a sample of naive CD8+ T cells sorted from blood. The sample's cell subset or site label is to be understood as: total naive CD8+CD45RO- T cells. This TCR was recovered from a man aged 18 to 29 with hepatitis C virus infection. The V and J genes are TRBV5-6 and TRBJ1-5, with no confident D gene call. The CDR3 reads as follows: CASSLNGVDYQPQHF. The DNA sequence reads TGCGCCAGCAGCTTGAATGGGGTTGACTATCAGCCCCAACATTTT.